This T cell receptor beta chain emerged from a study of blood T cell repertoires in COVID-19. In its sample, this clone was seen many times. Method: immunoSEQ multiplex PCR; TCRdb's copy keeps in-frame clones and lacks some. Among more than 85,000 clones listed, around 74% were seen once. The CDR3 totals 14 residues. Unmatched junction bases numbered 11, after V lost 4 bases and J lost 11 bases. The germline V gene has CDR1 SGHDT and CDR2 YYEEEE. The receptor's source is a woman aged 70-85 years with acute or convalescent COVID-19. Material: peripheral blood. V and J are TRBV5-6 and TRBJ1-2; 10 nucleotides align to TRBD1. CDR3 region: CASSVPGQGTSYTF. In nucleotides, the CDR3 is TGTGCCAGCAGCGTGCCGGGACAGGGGACCTCTTACACCTTC.